The 25 T cell receptor beta chains listed next were all sequenced from one sample in a study of tumor-infiltrating lymphocytes in primary liver carcinoma. Total RNA (around 0.45 ug) served as template for TCR beta cDNA synthesis primed by a constant-region primer. Three rounds of nested multiplex PCR with slightly modified ARM-PCR produced TCR beta libraries. Forward primers for TRBV1-TRBV30 and a C-beta reverse primer served the first two PCR rounds, at 10 cycles each. Each CDR3 protein is one row after TCRdb ran MiXCR on the multiplex PCR reads. The profile covers about 310,000 distinct CDR3 sequences, with more than 55% appearing a single time and about 17% taken by the ten largest. Extraction also yielded germline DNA, while blood RNA was obtained from unsorted whole blood. Material: peripheral blood. These receptors were collected from a woman aged 25 to 39 with primary liver carcinoma and hepatitis B virus infection.

About this clonotype itself: The junction and the germline gene differ at one end; a read error may be behind it. This chain links TRBV29-1 with TRBJ2-3; TRBD2 matches at 12 bases. CDR3 length equals 15 residues. The germline gives CDR1 SQVTM, CDR2 ANQGSEA. In nucleotides, the CDR3 is TGCAGCCTTGTGGGACTAGCGGGTAGCACAGATACACAGTATTTT. As protein: CSLVGLAGSTDTQYF.

The CDR3 region is CASSQDGLAGGYNEQFF. The CDR3, as DNA: TGTGCCAGCAGCCAAGATGGACTAGCGGGAGGTTACAATGAGCAGTTCTTC. This sequence joins TRBV4-2 and TRBJ2-1; 14 nucleotides match TRBD2. Germline values: CDR1 LGHNA, CDR2 YNFKEQ. The CDR3 spans 17 residues. V trimming: 0 bases; J trimming: 4 bases; junction bases outside the gene matches: 2.

A word on this clonotype: A much more abundant neighbour one base away suggests this may be a read error. The chain employs TRBV6-5 and TRBJ2-7; D possibly matches TRBD1 or TRBD2 (5 bases each). Germline CDR1 MNHEY, CDR2 SVGAGI. The CDR3 runs to 14 residues. The CDR3 protein is CASTYSGSSYEQYF. In nucleotides, the CDR3 is TGTGCCAGCACTTACTCAGGGAGCTCCTACGAGCAGTACTTC.

The rearrangement links TRBV5-5 to TRBJ2-5, with D unresolved. Looked up from germline, CDR1 is SGHKS and CDR2 is YYEKEE (reference sequence). The CDR3 is 17 residues long. Trimming stripped 0 bases from V and 1 base from J, with 16 bases between. In DNA, the CDR3 is TGTGCCAGCAGCTTGGGACTTACATGGGGTTCCCAAGAGACCCAGTACTTC. Its translation: CASSLGLTWGSQETQYF.

This rearrangement joins TRBV2 to TRBJ1-1; D is possibly TRBD1 (5 bases). The V end was cut by 2 bases, the J end by 2 bases, with 9 bases between. The CDR3 contains 14 residues. Germline CDR1 SNHLY, CDR2 FYNNEI. The chain's CDR3 is CASSEQGRNTEAFF. The CDR3 bases are TGTGCCAGCAGTGAACAGGGAAGAAACACTGAAGCTTTCTTT.

Comments on this clonotype: At one end, the junction sequence differs from germline, possibly due to a read error. CDR3 nucleotides: TGTGCCAGCAGCTTGTCGGGACGGAACACTGATGCTTTCTTT. Protein sequence: CASSLSGRNTDAFF. This chain joins TRBV5-6 and TRBJ1-1, with D tentatively TRBD1 (5 bases). The germline gives CDR1 SGHDT, CDR2 YYEEEE. The CDR3 has 14 amino acids.

In the case of this clonotype: It is likely a read error, because the conserved phenylalanine at the end of the CDR3 is missing. This chain uses TRBV4-1 with TRBJ2-1; D gene unclear. Germline values: CDR1 MGHRA, CDR2 YSYEKL. CDR3 length: 14 amino acids. The CDR3 loop is CAISPIDYHNEQFL. CDR3 nucleotides: TGCGCCATCAGCCCCATCGATTACCACAATGAGCAGTTCTTG.

In its sample, this clonotype was seen a few times. A much larger clone sits a single nucleotide away, making a read error possible. The rearrangement joins TRBV4-3 to TRBJ2-3, with 10 bases aligning to TRBD2. The CDR3 has 15 amino acids. Germline V gene data show CDR1 as LGHNA and CDR2 as YSLEER. The CDR3 nucleotides read TGCGCCAGCATCCAATTAGCGGGAGGTGAAGATACGCAGTATTTT. Translated, it gives CASIQLAGGEDTQYF.

As concerns this clonotype: One junction end disagrees with the germline gene, perhaps due to a read error. V usage is TRBV4-2 and J usage is TRBJ2-1, with TRBD2 identical over 12 bases. Per germline, CDR1 LGHNA and CDR2 YNFKEQ. The CDR3 sequence is 16 residues long. The CDR3 nucleotides are TGTGCCAGTAGCCAAGATGGGCTAGCGGGAGGGAATGAGCAGTTCTTC. This encodes CASSQDGLAGGNEQFF.

This chain joins TRBV7-8 and TRBJ2-7; D is unresolved. Germline lookup yields CDR1 SGHVS and CDR2 FQNEAQ. The CDR3 covers 15 residues. Trimming stripped 5 bases from V and 1 base from J, with 15 bases between. The CDR3 sequence is CASSRTRSTSYEQYF. CDR3 sequence (DNA): TGTGCCAGCAGCCGGACCCGGAGTACATCCTACGAGCAGTACTTC. The variable domain in full, completed from reference TRBV7-8 and TRBJ2-7, reads GAGVSQSPRYKVAKRGQDVALRCDPISGHVSLFWYQQALGQGPEFLTYFQNEAQLDKSGLPSDRFFAERPEGSVSTLKIQRTQQEDSAVYLCASSRTRSTSYEQYFGPGTRLTVT.

This clonotype has only one observation. The chain carries TRBV11-1 and TRBJ2-1; 14 bases map to TRBD2. J was trimmed by 5 bases and V by 7 bases; bases with no gene match: 10. The CDR3 consists of 17 residues. Looked up from germline, CDR1 is SGHAT and CDR2 is FQDESV (reference sequence). The CDR3 DNA is TGTGCCAGCAACCAACCGGGACTAGCGGGAGTGCACAATGAGCAGTTCTTC. Its translation is CASNQPGLAGVHNEQFF.

For this clonotype: The junction differs from germline at one of its ends, possibly a read error. This chain links TRBV13 with TRBJ2-1; D is unclear. Per the germline V gene, CDR1 is PRHDT and CDR2 is FYEKMQ (reference sequence). This CDR3 region has 12 residues. CDR3: CANNLVRNEQFF. CDR3 nucleotide sequence: TGTGCCAACAACTTAGTGCGCAATGAACAGTTCTTC.

This clonotype has a count of ten or more. This chain links TRBV5-4 with TRBJ2-5; D is undetermined. CDR1 is SGHNT and CDR2 is YYREEE in the germline V gene (reference sequence). This CDR3 contains 12 residues. V was shortened by 7 bases and J by 0 bases, with 7 bases between the two germline ends. The CDR3: CASSWDQETQYF. The CDR3 DNA reads as TGTGCCAGCTCTTGGGACCAAGAGACCCAGTACTTC.

For this clonotype: Since no conserved phenylalanine or tryptophan closes the CDR3, a read error is the likely cause. The rearrangement joins TRBV11-2 to TRBJ1-4; 8 nucleotides align to TRBD1. CDR3 size: 15 residues. Germline assignment: CDR1 SGHAT and CDR2 FQNNGV. With 3 bases clipped from V and 8 bases from J, the junction kept 8 bases outside the gene matches. For the CDR3, the DNA is TGTGCCAGCAGCTTTATGGGACAGGAGCGAGAAAAACTGTTTCTT. Translation gives CASSFMGQEREKLFL.

The V gene is TRBV10-3, the J gene TRBJ2-7; 15 bases agree with TRBD2. The ends lost 3 bases at V and 8 bases at J; junction bases unmatched: 5. Germline CDR1 reads ENHRY; CDR2 reads SYGVKD. The CDR3 contains 15 residues. CDR3 nucleotides: TGTGCCATCAGTGATAGGACTAGCGGGAGGGCCCAGCAGTACTTC. Its translation is CAISDRTSGRAQQYF.

The chain uses TRBV11-3 and TRBJ2-7; TRBD2 might be the D (6 bases). Germline V gene data show CDR1 as SGHNT and CDR2 as YENEEA. The CDR3 consists of 17 residues. The chain's CDR3 is CVCSLDKEGRRPYEQYF. DNA for the CDR3: TGTGTCTGCAGCTTAGATAAGGAGGGAAGGAGACCCTACGAGCAGTACTTC.

CDR3 in amino acids: CAISSYSKGNEQFF. The DNA of the CDR3 is TGTGCCATCAGCTCCTACAGTAAGGGCAATGAGCAGTTCTTC. The chain combines TRBV6-2 or TRBV6-3 with TRBJ2-1; D unresolved. This CDR3 comprises 14 residues. The V end was cut by 10 bases, the J end by 6 bases, with 19 bases between. Germline CDR1 reads MNHEY; CDR2 reads SVGEGT.

Of note for this clonotype: A much larger clone is a single base away; this may be a read error. This chain uses TRBV12-3 or TRBV12-4 with TRBJ2-6; 14 nucleotides agree with TRBD2. Trimming removed 3 bases from V and 2 bases from J; junction bases left unmatched: 0. The CDR3 length is 17 residues. This CDR3 reads CASSLTSGGAGANVLTF. The CDR3 DNA is TGTGCCAGCAGTTTGACTAGCGGGGGGGCTGGGGCCAACGTCCTGACTTTC.

J is TRBJ1-2 and V is TRBV14, with 7 bases identical to TRBD1. After removal of 4 bases from V and 4 bases from J, the junction contained 3 bases not matched to a gene. Germline CDR1 SGHDN, CDR2 FVKESK. This CDR3 has 13 residues. The CDR3 protein is CASSRGQIYGYTF. The CDR3 DNA reads as TGTGCCAGCAGCCGGGGACAGATCTATGGCTACACCTTC.

In its sample, this clonotype was seen a few times. This chain connects TRBV28 to TRBJ2-7; D might be TRBD1 (6 bases). V was cut by 3 bases and J by 2 bases, with 11 bases left in between. Germline-derived CDR1 and CDR2 are MDHEN and SYDVKM. The CDR3 loop spans 14 amino acids. DNA for the CDR3: TGTGCCAGCAGTTTGCGGCAGGGGACCTACGAGCAGTACTTC. Translation gives CASSLRQGTYEQYF.

On this clonotype itself: Sequence at one end of the junction differs from germline and may be a read error. The chain uses TRBV6-6 and TRBJ1-1, with TRBD1 identical over 7 bases. The CDR3 has 16 residues. Germline CDR1 MNHNY, CDR2 SVGAGI (reference sequence). The CDR3 DNA follows: TGTGCCAGCAGTTACCCCCCGACAGGGTTGATCACTAAAGCTTTCTTT. Protein: CASSYPPTGLITKAFF.

This clonotype was seen at least ten times. The DNA for the CDR3 is TGCGCCAGCAGCCAGGCCCGACAGGGACCCTACGAGCAGTACTTC. Encoded protein: CASSQARQGPYEQYF. The chain has TRBV4-1 and TRBJ2-7; TRBD1 aligns across 7 bases. The CDR3 is made up of 15 amino acids. The V and J ends lost 3 bases and 2 bases, in that order; junction bases with no gene match: 7. Per germline, CDR1 MGHRA and CDR2 YSYEKL.

This clonotype was picked up one time. At one of its ends the junction is not consistent with the germline gene, which may arise from a read error. V gene TRBV10-3 combines with J gene TRBJ1-6; no clear D gene. The germline V gene encodes CDR1 ENHRY and CDR2 SYGVKD. The CDR3 runs to 14 residues. The CDR3 loop reads CTICDTTDNSPLHF. Here the CDR3 DNA reads TGTACCATCTGTGACACCACTGATAATTCACCCCTCCACTTT.

On this clonotype: The germline gene is not matched at one end of the junction; a read error may be the cause. The V call is TRBV7-8, the J call TRBJ1-6; no firm D call. The germline CDR1 and CDR2 sequences are SGHVS and FQNEAQ. The CDR3 spans 13 residues. The DNA for the CDR3 is TGTGCCGGCAGCTTAGCGTGGAACCCACCCCTCCACTTT. It yields the protein CAGSLAWNPPLHF.

A word on this clonotype: Since a much larger clone is just one base distant, this may be a read error. The chain uses TRBV4-1 and TRBJ2-1, with 9 bases identical to TRBD2. This CDR3 region has 17 residues. Looked up from germline, CDR1 is MGHRA and CDR2 is YSYEKL. The CDR3 coding sequence is TGCGCCAACAGCCACCCACGGAGGACTAGCGTACACAATGAGCAGTTCTTC. This sequence encodes CANSHPRRTSVHNEQFF.